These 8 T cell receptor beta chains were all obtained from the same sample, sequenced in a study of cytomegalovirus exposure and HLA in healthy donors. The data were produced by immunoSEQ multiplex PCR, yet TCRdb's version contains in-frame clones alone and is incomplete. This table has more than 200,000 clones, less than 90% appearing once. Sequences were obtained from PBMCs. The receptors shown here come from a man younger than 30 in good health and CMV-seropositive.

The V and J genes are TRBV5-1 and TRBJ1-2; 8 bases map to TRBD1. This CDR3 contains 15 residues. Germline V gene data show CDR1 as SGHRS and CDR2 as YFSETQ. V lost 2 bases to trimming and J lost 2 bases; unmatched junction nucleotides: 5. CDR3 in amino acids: CASSFQGAENYGYTF. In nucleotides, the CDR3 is TGCGCCAGCAGCTTTCAGGGGGCCGAAAACTATGGCTACACCTTC.

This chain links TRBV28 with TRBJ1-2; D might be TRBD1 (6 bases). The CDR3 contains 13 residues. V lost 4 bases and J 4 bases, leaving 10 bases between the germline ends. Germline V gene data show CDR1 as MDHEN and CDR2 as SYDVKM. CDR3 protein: CASSYGQIYGYTF. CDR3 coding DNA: TGTGCCAGCAGTTATGGACAGATCTATGGCTACACCTTC.

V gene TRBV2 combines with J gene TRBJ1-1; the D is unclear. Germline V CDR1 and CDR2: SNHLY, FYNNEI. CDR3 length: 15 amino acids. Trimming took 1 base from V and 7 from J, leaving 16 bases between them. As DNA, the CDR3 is TGTGCCAGCAGTGAAGGTCAAAGTAGATGGGGTGAAGCTTTCTTT. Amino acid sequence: CASSEGQSRWGEAFF.

CDR3 DNA: TGTGCCATCAGTCACAGGAGGAACACTGAAGCTTTCTTT. Protein product: CAISHRRNTEAFF. V usage is TRBV10-3 and J usage is TRBJ1-1; the D gene is possibly TRBD1 (5 bases). The germline V gene encodes CDR1 ENHRY and CDR2 SYGVKD. V lost 5 bases, J lost 1 base, and 8 bases lay in between. The CDR3 totals 13 residues.

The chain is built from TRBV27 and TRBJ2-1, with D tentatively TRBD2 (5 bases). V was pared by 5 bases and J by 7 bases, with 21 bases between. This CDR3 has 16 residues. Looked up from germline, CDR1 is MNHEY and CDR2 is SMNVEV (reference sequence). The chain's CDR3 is CASSTPKSGGWNEQFF. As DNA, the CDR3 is TGTGCCAGCAGTACCCCTAAGAGCGGTGGCTGGAATGAGCAGTTCTTC.

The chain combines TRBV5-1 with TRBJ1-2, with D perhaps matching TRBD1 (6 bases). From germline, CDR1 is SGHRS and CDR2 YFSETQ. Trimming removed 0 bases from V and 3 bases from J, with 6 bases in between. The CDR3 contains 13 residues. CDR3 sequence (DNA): TGCGCCAGCAGCTTGGCAGGGGACTATGGCTACACCTTC. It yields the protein CASSLAGDYGYTF.

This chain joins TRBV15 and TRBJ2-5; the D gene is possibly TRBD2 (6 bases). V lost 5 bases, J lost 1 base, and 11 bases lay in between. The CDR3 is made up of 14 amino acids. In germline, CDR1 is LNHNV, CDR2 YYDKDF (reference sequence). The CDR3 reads CATSGRLGQETQYF. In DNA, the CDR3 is TGTGCCACCAGCGGAAGACTAGGCCAAGAGACCCAGTACTTC.

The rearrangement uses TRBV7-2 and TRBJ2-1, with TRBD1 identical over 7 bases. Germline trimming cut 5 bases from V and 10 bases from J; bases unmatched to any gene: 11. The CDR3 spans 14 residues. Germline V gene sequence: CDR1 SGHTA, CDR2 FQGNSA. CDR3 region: CASSPGQTPGEQFF. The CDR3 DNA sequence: TGTGCCAGCAGCCCGGGACAGACTCCCGGCGAGCAGTTCTTC.